A single T cell receptor (beta chain) is shown here with its context. Its antigen is unknown. It has no much larger one-base neighbor in the sample; base qualities were not kept. The trial excluded patients who had a history of autoimmune disease or who were on systemic immunosuppression. Peripheral blood for TCR sequencing was collected from all dose cohorts at baseline, on cycle 4 day 1, and on cycle 7 day 1. Samples were obtained from an open-label, multicenter, first-in-human phase I dose-escalation trial of ivuxolimab. Adults with locally advanced or metastatic melanoma, renal cell carcinoma, hepatocellular carcinoma or head and neck squamous cell carcinoma were enrolled in the trial. Before TCR sequencing, CD4+ T cells and CD8+ T cells from peripheral blood were sorted into separate populations. The data were taken from a study of OX40 agonist ivuxolimab in advanced cancers. Background on the whole study: Ivuxolimab was a fully human IgG2 agonistic monoclonal antibody targeting the costimulatory receptor OX40 (CD134). Of the approximately 50 dose-escalation patients, hepatocellular carcinoma was present in 19, melanoma in about 15, renal cell carcinoma in 9 and head and neck cancer in 9. Intravenous ivuxolimab was administered to patients every 2 weeks at six dose levels: 0.01, 0.1, 0.3, 1.5, 3 and 10 mg/kg. A male proportion of 82.7% and a mean age of approximately 62 years, ranging from roughly 23 to 80, were recorded for the dose-escalation cohort. The point of sequencing TCRbeta in the periphery was to test whether ivuxolimab changed TCR sequence diversity and drove clonal T-cell expansion. The paper describes the monotherapy dose-escalation part (N of about 52 patients) of the phase I trial of ivuxolimab. Partial responses occurred in three dose-escalation patients, of whom one had hepatocellular carcinoma and two had cutaneous melanoma. Prior anti-PD-1, anti-PD-L1 or anti-CTLA-4 therapy was permitted, and approximately 42% of dose-escalation patients had received checkpoint inhibitors.

General findings and caveats noted by the study authors: Partial responders in the 0.1-3.0 mg/kg groups had among the lowest normalized peripheral clonal expansion, especially among CD8+ T cells. After ivuxolimab, expanded clones were on average more numerous among CD8+ T cells than among CD4+ T cells. Low levels of normalized T-cell clonal expansion were also seen in some patients who did not respond. Which antigens the clonally expanded peripheral T cells were specific for was not determined. Clonal expansion of both CD4+ and CD8+ blood T cells was observed from baseline to week 6 at doses 0.1 to 3.0 mg/kg.

The V and J ends are trimmed by 10 bases and 0 bases, leaving 10 bases between them. Counted from cysteine to phenylalanine, this CDR3 has 13 amino acids. Solely the CDR3 DNA is kept, with 39 bases framed from the first base. For CDR1 and CDR2, the germline V gene (reference sequence) lists MNHNY and SVGAGI. For sequencing of the TCRbeta CDR3 region, genomic DNA was extracted from the sorted cells. The immunoSEQ Assay was used to sequence the TCRbeta CDR3 regions. TCRdb carries this immuneACCESS record with in-frame sequences only. Its versions omit some clonotypes, under half of them owing to an unresolved V gene in the studies checked, with the rest unexplained. This sample comprises about 64,000 clones, approximately 78% of them detected only once. Around 5% of the sample is taken by the ten largest.

This TCR was sampled from an adult with an advanced solid tumor such as melanoma, head and neck, liver or kidney cancer. The chain is made from TRBV6-6 and TRBJ1-3, with the D gene call left open. The specimen comprised CD4+ or CD8+ T cells sorted from blood, sampled in a trial of the OX40 agonist ivuxolimab. The CDR3 protein sequence reads: CATAASSGNTIYF. At the DNA level, the sequence is TGTGCCACAGCAGCAAGCTCTGGAAACACCATATATTTT.